These T cell receptor beta chains were read from a single sample in a study of blood T cell repertoires in COVID-19. Clones were read by immunoSEQ multiplex PCR, and TCRdb kept only the in-frame ones, dropping some. This repertoire shows some 220,000 clones, approximately 85% found once; its top ten account for approximately 5.6%. The sequenced sample was peripheral blood. These receptors all come from a woman aged 70 to 79 with COVID-19, enrolled during active disease. Each CDR3 is given with its conserved first and last residue. The D gene is left open where the match is weak. Only part of the rows carry a size: once, few, many, or a class if the clone is expanded.

NA	TRBJ2-3	15	TRBV19	NA	CASSQIAVGTDTQYF	TGTGCCAGTAGTCAGATAGCGGTAGGCACAGATACGCAGTATTTT
NA	TRBJ1-6	14	TRBV6-5	NA	CASTIQEGDSPLHF	TGTGCCAGCACCATACAGGAGGGAGATTCACCCCTCCACTTT
NA	TRBJ2-3	17	TRBV7-2	NA	CASSLYLGNPEVDTQYF	TGTGCCAGCAGCTTATATCTCGGGAATCCTGAGGTAGATACGCAGTATTTT
NA	TRBJ1-1	15	TRBV5-1	NA	CASSLDTGSGTEAFF	TGCGCCAGCAGCTTGGATACGGGGTCTGGCACTGAAGCTTTCTTT
NA	TRBJ2-5	16	TRBV11-2	NA	CASSLEGPDRLETQYF	TGTGCCAGCAGCTTAGAAGGGCCCGACAGATTGGAGACCCAGTACTTC
TRBD2	TRBJ2-1	16	TRBV14	NA	CASSDLAGASYNEQFF	TGTGCCAGCAGCGATTTAGCGGGGGCCTCCTACAATGAGCAGTTCTTC
TRBD1	TRBJ1-2	13	TRBV7-3	NA	CASSSGTGDGYTF	TGTGCCAGCAGCTCCGGGACAGGGGATGGCTACACCTTC
NA	TRBJ2-1	15	TRBV7-3	NA	CASSYDPGSYNEQFF	TGTGCCAGCAGCTACGATCCAGGCTCCTACAATGAGCAGTTCTTC
TRBD1	TRBJ1-2	17	TRBV7-3	NA	CASSLSSGGQGVHGYTF	TGTGCCAGCAGCTTATCCAGCGGCGGACAGGGGGTTCATGGCTACACCTTC
TRBD1	TRBJ1-5	19	TRBV19	NA	CASSVGTGSGLYSNQPQHF	TGTGCCAGTAGTGTCGGGACAGGGTCTGGGCTTTATAGCAATCAGCCCCAGCATTTT
TRBD2	TRBJ2-7	15	TRBV7-8	NA	CASSLRSSGSGEQYF	TGTGCCAGCAGCCTTCGCTCTAGCGGGAGTGGGGAGCAGTACTTC
NA	TRBJ1-3	14	TRBV11-2	NA	CASSRTGSGNTIYF	TGTGCCAGCAGCCGAACAGGGTCTGGAAACACCATATATTTT
NA	TRBJ2-7	13	TRBV18	NA	CASSLKEGSEQYF	TGTGCCAGCTCACTTAAAGAGGGTAGCGAGCAGTACTTC
TRBD1	TRBJ1-1	15	TRBV28	NA	CASSPTGVMNTEAFF	TGTGCCAGCAGTCCGACAGGGGTCATGAACACTGAAGCTTTCTTT
TRBD1	TRBJ2-7	16	TRBV3-1/TRBV3-2	NA	CASSQDLGQGFYEQYF	TGTGCCAGCAGCCAAGATTTGGGACAGGGTTTCTACGAGCAGTACTTC
TRBD1	TRBJ1-1	14	TRBV5-6	NA	CASSSRQGGTEAFF	TGTGCCAGCAGCTCCCGACAGGGTGGGACTGAAGCTTTCTTT
NA	TRBJ2-7	13	TRBV12-3/TRBV12-4	NA	CASSADKSYEQYF	TGTGCCAGCAGTGCAGACAAGAGCTACGAGCAGTACTTC
TRBD2	TRBJ2-1	16	TRBV7-3	NA	CASSLFGTSGLNEQFF	TGTGCCAGCAGCTTATTTGGGACTAGCGGGTTAAATGAGCAGTTCTTC
TRBD1	TRBJ1-1	17	TRBV9	NA	CASSVGGQGMFSTEAFF	TGTGCCAGCAGCGTTGGAGGACAGGGGATGTTTAGCACTGAAGCTTTCTTT
TRBD2	TRBJ2-7	19	TRBV5-1	NA	CASSPGGTSTSGTLYEQYF	TGCGCCAGCAGCCCGGGAGGTACCTCGACTAGCGGGACACTCTACGAGCAGTACTTC
NA	TRBJ1-1	12	TRBV5-6	few	CASNSHRMEAFF	TGTGCCAGCAATAGTCACCGAATGGAAGCTTTCTTT
TRBD2	TRBJ2-3	19	TRBV6-2/TRBV6-3	NA	CASSYLPGLAGGEADTQYF	TGTGCCAGCAGTTACTTACCGGGACTAGCGGGAGGGGAGGCAGATACGCAGTATTTT
NA	TRBJ1-1	13	TRBV6-5	NA	CASSNPGGLEAFF	TGTGCCAGCAGTAACCCTGGAGGATTAGAAGCTTTCTTT
TRBD2	TRBJ2-1	17	TRBV15	NA	CATSRDLSGRRVNEQFF	TGTGCCACCAGCAGAGATCTCAGCGGGAGAAGGGTCAATGAGCAGTTCTTC
NA	TRBJ2-7	13	TRBV30	NA	CAWSAGRDYEQYF	TGTGCCTGGAGTGCGGGGCGGGATTACGAGCAGTACTTC
TRBD1	TRBJ1-5	15	TRBV5-1	few	CASSQTGNSNQPQHF	TGCGCCAGCAGCCAGACAGGGAATAGCAATCAGCCCCAGCATTTT